This T cell receptor beta chain derives from a study of OX40 agonist ivuxolimab in advanced cancers. Study findings and constraints: Low clonal expansion, among the lowest seen, marked partial responders at 0.1-3.0 mg/kg.

A remark on this clone: The antigen remains undetermined.

Here immunoSEQ multiplex PCR was the method, and the copy in TCRdb shows in-frame clones only, minus some. The sample contains 50,000 to 80,000 clones, 80% to 90% of which appear only once. The CDR3 totals 14 residues. The ends were cut back, 3 bases at V and 2 bases at J, with 11 bases in the middle. Germline CDR1 reads SEHNR; CDR2 reads FQNEAQ (reference sequence). Blood samples were obtained at baseline, cycle 4 day 1, and cycle 7 day 1. The sequence came from an adult with an advanced solid tumor such as melanoma, head and neck, liver or kidney cancer. Source: CD4+ or CD8+ T cells sorted from blood, taken in a trial of the OX40 agonist ivuxolimab. V usage is TRBV7-9 and J usage is TRBJ2-7; D is undetermined. The CDR3 loop is CASSLKDGPYEQYF. CDR3 nucleotides: TGTGCCAGCAGCTTGAAGGACGGCCCCTACGAGCAGTACTTC.